This T cell receptor (beta chain) was sequenced for a study of T cell responses to AZD1222 COVID-19 vaccine. Clones were read by immunoSEQ multiplex PCR, and TCRdb kept only the in-frame ones, dropping some. The table records about 100,000 clones, 80% to 90% of them present only once. Per germline, CDR1 SGHDT and CDR2 YYEEEE. V was clipped by 4 bases and J by 6 bases; unmatched bases: 5. This CDR3 contains 13 residues. Sequenced material: peripheral blood, taken on day 0 of AZD1222 vaccination. The chain couples TRBV5-6 to TRBJ1-2; TRBD1 aligns across 8 bases. This receptor was identified in an adult in good health. The CDR3 DNA is TGTGCCAGCAGCCGGACAGGGTCGGATGGCTACACCTTC. Protein sequence: CASSRTGSDGYTF.